This section outlines one T cell receptor (beta chain) sequence together with its context. These data originate in a study of blood T cell repertoires in COVID-19. In the study overall: Samples of COVID-19 (acute and convalescent) were obtained from the United States, Italy and Spain. Sources were T cells, B-cell-depleted T cells, or PBMCs; the material itself was cDNA or gDNA.

Per the authors' pipeline: Researchers report that nucleated cell counts were estimated from reference gene primer amplification. Profiling relied on immunoSEQ multiplex PCR, and the TCRdb table lists in-frame clones only, not all of them. V and J calls and clone size come straight from that table; D and trimming were deduced from the DNA. This sample yields some 140,000 clones, of which roughly 84% are seen a single time; under 1.5% belongs to the top ten. Per the germline V gene, CDR1 is MNHNS and CDR2 is SASEGT. This CDR3 has 16 amino acids. Losses at the gene ends were 4 bases for V and 4 bases for J; bases not matched to a gene: 12.

V is TRBV6-1 and J is TRBJ2-7, with TRBD2 matching over 8 bases. Sequenced: peripheral blood. This receptor was identified in a man aged 55-75 years with acute or convalescent COVID-19. CDR3 coding DNA: TGTGCCAGCAGTGGGGACCTGCGGGAGGTAATATACGAGCAGTACTTC. Translating it yields CASSGDLREVIYEQYF.